This T cell receptor (beta chain) was documented in a study of vaccination effects on CD4 cells after COVID-19. Whole-study context: Post-vaccine sample collection fell at a median of 72 days after the second dose.

Clones were sequenced by immunoSEQ multiplex PCR, and TCRdb holds only the in-frame ones, with some missing. The sample holds about 31,000 clones, around 85% seen once. V was clipped by 3 bases and J by 1 base, with 9 bases between them. The CDR3 is 15 amino acids. Germline V gene sequence: CDR1 SGHTA, CDR2 FQGNSA. With the ViraFEST assay, the study expanded antigen-specific CD4+ T cells using viral peptide pools, then sequenced them. The culture ran for roughly ten days before CD4+ T cells were isolated. Participants each got two BNT162b2 or mRNA-1273 vaccine doses. Half-medium replacement with IL-2 medium occurred on days 3 and 7. Turning to this clone: Antigen specificity is unknown.

The V call is TRBV7-2, the J call TRBJ2-2; D unclear. The specimen was CD4+ T cells from PBMCs cultured with SARS-CoV-2 spike peptides, collected after COVID-19 vaccination. The clonotype originates from a human donor who received a COVID-19 vaccine. Some clones in this sample may be carry-over from other donors' samples. The CDR3 DNA sequence: TGTGCCAGCAGCTTCGGGTCTGGGAACACCGGGGAGCTGTTTTTT. As protein: CASSFGSGNTGELFF.